This T cell receptor beta chain was found in a study of regulatory T cells in long-lasting Graves disease. This clonotype has ten or more counts. Its specificity is unknown. Time point described: newly diagnosed GD, antithyroid drugs for less than 3 months. The TCR library was made from RNA extracted from PBMCs. Each patient gave approximately 9.2 milliliters of EDTA-anticoagulated peripheral blood. Study outcomes and limitations: Among samples with persistent disease, TRBV28, TRBJ1-2 and TRBJ2-5 were favored.

Through Arm-PCR of CDR3 regions and iRepertoire HTBI primers, TCR beta libraries were built. TCRdb used MiXCR to reprocess the multiplex PCR reads, holding one entry per CDR3 protein. The sample carries roughly 500,000 distinct CDR3 sequences, 13% recorded once. CDR3 size: 17 residues. The germline V gene encodes CDR1 SGHAT and CDR2 FQDESV (reference sequence). After removal of 6 bases from V and 4 bases from J, the junction contained 16 bases not matched to a gene. The sample was also reused in another study, on T cells in Graves' hyperthyroidism and ophthalmopathy. That work contributes: Patients having uncontrolled infection, another autoimmune disease, pregnancy or lactation were not included.

The TCR was taken from a man younger than 45 with Graves disease. The chain has TRBV11-1 and TRBJ1-1; 8 bases line up with TRBD1. The sample was peripheral blood mononuclear cells (PBMCs), taken at new diagnosis, from a patient treated with antithyroid drugs. The CDR3 nucleotides read TGTGCCAGCAGTCACACCCGAGACAGGGGTTTTGGCACTGAAGCTTTCTTT. Amino acids: CASSHTRDRGFGTEAFF.